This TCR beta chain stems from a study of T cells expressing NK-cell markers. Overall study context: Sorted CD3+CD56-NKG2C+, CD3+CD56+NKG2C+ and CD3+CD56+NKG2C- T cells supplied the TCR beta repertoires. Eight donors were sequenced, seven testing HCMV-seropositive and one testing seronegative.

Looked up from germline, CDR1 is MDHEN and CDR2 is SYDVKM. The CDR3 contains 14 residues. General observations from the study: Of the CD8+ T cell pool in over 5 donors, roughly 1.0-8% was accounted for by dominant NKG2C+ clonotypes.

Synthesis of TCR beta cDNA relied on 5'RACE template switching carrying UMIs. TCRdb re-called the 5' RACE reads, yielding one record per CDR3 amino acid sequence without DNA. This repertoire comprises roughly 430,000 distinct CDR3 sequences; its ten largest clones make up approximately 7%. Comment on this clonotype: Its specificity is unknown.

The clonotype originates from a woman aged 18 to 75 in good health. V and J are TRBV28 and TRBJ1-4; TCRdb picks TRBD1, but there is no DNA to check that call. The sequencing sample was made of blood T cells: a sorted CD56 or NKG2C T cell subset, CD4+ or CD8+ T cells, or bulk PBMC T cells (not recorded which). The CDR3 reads CASSPGTVGEKLFF.